The T cell receptor (beta chain) described here comes from a study of cytomegalovirus exposure and HLA in healthy donors. Study-level information: From donors who were HLA-typed, an early data release held around 80 million unique TCRs.

It was with 60 Vbeta and 13 Jbeta primers that the PCR ran. Data came from immunoSEQ multiplex PCR; TCRdb stores just in-frame clones and leaves some out. There are 150,000 or so clones in the sample; 60% to 85% occur only once, and less than 15% lies in the top ten. This clone turned up a few times. CDR1 and CDR2 (germline): SGHRS, YFSETQ. The CDR3 runs to 15 residues. V was pared by 4 bases and J by 0 bases, with 14 bases between. Sequenced sample: PBMCs. The chain employs TRBV5-1 and TRBJ2-7; TRBD1 is a possible D gene (6 bases). The TCR originated in a man aged 35 to 55 in good health and CMV-seropositive. This CDR3 is CASSLGTHNSYEQYF. The CDR3 nucleotides read TGCGCCAGCAGCCTTGGGACACATAACTCCTACGAGCAGTACTTC.